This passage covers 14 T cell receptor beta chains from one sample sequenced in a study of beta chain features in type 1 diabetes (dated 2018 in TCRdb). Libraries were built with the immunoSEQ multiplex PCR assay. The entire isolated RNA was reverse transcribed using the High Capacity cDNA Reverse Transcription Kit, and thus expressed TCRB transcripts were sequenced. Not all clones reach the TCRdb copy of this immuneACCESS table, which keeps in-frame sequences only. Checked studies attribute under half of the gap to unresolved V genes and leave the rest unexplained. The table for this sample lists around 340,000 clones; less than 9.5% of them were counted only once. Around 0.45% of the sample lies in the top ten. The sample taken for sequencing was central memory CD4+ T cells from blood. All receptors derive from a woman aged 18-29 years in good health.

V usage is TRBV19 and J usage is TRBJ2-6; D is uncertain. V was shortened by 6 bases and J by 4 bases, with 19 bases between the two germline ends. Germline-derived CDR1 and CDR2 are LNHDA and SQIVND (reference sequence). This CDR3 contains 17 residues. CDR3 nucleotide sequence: TGTGCCAGTAGCCCACACTGGTTGGGTGCCGGGGCCAACGTCCTGACTTTC. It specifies CASSPHWLGAGANVLTF.

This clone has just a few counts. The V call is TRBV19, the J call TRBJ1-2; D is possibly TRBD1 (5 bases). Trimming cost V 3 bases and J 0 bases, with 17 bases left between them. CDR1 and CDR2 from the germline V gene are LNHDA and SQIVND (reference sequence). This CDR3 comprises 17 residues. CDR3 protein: CASSMKAIGAANYGYTF. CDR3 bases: TGTGCCAGTAGTATGAAAGCAATCGGGGCAGCTAACTATGGCTACACCTTC. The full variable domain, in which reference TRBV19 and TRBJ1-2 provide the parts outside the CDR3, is DGGITQSPKYLFRKEGQNVTLSCEQNLNHDAMYWYRQDPGQGLRLIYYSQIVNDFQKGDIAEGYSVSREKKESFPLTVTSAQKNPTAFYLCASSMKAIGAANYGYTFGSGTRLTVV.

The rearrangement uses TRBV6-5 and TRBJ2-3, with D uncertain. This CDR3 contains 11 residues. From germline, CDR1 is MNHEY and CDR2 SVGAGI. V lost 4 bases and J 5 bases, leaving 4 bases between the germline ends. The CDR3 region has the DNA TGTGCCAGCAGTTTTAGAGATACGCAGTATTTT. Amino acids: CASSFRDTQYF.

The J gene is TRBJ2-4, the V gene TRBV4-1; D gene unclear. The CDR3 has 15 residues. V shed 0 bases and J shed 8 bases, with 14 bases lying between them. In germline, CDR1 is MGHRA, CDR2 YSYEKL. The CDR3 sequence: CASSQDQERGHIQYF. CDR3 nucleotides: TGCGCCAGCAGCCAAGATCAGGAGCGAGGCCACATTCAGTACTTC.

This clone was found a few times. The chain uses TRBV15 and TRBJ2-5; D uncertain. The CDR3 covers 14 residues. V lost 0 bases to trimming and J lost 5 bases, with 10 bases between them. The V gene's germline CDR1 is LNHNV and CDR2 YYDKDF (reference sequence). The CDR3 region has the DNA TGTGCCACCAGCAGAGAGGATAGACGCGAGACCCAGTACTTC. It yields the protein CATSREDRRETQYF.

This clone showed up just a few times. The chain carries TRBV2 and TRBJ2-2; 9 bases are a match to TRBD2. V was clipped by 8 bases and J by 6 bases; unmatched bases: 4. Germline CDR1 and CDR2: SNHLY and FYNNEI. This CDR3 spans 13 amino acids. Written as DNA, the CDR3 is TGTGCCAGCGCTAGGACTAGCGCCGGGGAGCTGTTTTTT. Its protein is CASARTSAGELFF.

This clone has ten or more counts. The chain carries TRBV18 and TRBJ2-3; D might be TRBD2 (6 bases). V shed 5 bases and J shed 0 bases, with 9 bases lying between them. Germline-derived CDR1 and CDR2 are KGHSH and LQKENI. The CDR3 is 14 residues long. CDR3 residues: CASSFRESTDTQYF. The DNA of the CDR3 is TGTGCCAGCTCATTCCGGGAGAGCACAGATACGCAGTATTTT.

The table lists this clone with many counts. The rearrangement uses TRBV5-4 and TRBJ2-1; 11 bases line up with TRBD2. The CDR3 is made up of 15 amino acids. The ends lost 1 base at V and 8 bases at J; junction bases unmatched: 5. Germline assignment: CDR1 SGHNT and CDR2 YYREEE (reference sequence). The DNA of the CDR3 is TGTGCCAGCAGCTTGAGACTAGCGGGGTCCGATGAGCAGTTCTTC. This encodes CASSLRLAGSDEQFF.

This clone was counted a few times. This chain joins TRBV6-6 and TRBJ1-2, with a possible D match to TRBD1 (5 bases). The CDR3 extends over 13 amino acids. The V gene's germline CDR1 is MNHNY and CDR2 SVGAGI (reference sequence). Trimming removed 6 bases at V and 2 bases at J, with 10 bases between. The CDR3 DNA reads TGTGCCAGCAGCTCAGGGCCAAACTATGGCTACACCTTC. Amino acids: CASSSGPNYGYTF.

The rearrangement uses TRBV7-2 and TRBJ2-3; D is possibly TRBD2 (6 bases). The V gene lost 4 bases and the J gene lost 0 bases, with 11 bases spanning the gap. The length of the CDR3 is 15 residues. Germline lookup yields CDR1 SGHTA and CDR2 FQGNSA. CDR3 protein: CASSSLEGSTDTQYF. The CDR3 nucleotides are TGTGCCAGCAGCTCATTGGAGGGAAGCACAGATACGCAGTATTTT.

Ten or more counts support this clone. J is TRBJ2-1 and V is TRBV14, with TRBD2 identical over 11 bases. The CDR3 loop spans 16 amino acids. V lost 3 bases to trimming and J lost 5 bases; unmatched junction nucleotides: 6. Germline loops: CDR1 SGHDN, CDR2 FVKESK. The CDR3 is CASSHFGTSGHNEQFF. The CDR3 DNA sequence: TGTGCCAGCAGCCATTTCGGGACTAGCGGCCACAATGAGCAGTTCTTC.

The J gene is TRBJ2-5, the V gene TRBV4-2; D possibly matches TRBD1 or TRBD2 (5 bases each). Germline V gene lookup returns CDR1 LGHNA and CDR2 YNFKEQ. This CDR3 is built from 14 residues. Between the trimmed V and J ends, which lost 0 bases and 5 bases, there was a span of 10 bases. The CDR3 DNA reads TGTGCCAGCAGCCAAGATTGGGGCGGGGAGACCCAGTACTTC. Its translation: CASSQDWGGETQYF.

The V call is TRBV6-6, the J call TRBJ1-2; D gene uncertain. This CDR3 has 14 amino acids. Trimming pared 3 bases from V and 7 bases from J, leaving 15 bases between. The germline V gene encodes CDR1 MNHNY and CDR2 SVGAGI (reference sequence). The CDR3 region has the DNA TGTGCCAGCAGTTATGCCGGTGGCGGGCTTGGCTACACCTTC. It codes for CASSYAGGGLGYTF.

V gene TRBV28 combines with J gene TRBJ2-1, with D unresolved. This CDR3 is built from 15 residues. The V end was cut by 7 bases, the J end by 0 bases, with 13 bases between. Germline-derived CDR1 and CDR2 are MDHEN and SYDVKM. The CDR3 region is CASTPTVSSYNEQFF. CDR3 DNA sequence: TGTGCCAGCACCCCGACTGTGAGCTCCTACAATGAGCAGTTCTTC.